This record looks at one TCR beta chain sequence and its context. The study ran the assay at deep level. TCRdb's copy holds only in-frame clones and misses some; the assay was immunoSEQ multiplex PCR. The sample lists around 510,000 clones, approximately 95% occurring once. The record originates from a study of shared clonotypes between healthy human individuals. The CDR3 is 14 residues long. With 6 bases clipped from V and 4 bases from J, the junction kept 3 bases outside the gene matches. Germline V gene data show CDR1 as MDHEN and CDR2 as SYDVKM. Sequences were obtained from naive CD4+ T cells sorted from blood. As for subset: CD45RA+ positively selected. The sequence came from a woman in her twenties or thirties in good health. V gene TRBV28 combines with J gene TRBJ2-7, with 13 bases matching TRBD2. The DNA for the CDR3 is TGTGCCAGCAGGCCGGGACTAGCGGGGTACGAGCAGTACTTC. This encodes CASRPGLAGYEQYF.